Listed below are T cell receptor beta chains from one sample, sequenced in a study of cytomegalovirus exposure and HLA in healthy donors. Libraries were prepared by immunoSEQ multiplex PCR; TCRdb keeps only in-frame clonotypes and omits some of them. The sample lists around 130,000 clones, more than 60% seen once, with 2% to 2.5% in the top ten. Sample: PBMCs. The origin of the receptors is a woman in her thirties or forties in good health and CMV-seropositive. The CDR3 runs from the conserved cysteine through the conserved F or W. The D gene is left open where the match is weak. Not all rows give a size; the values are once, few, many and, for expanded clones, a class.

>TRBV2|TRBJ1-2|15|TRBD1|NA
CASSETEGAYYGYTF
TGTGCCAGCAGTGAAACAGAGGGGGCATACTATGGCTACACCTTC
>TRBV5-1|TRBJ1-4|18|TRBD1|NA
CASRQNRGIMATNEKLFF
TGCGCCAGCAGGCAAAACAGGGGAATTATGGCAACTAATGAAAAACTGTTTTTT
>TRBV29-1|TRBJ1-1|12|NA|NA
CSVGYESSEAFF
TGCAGCGTTGGGTATGAGTCTTCTGAAGCTTTCTTT
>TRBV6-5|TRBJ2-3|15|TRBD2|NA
CASKTGGGHTDTQYF
TGTGCCAGCAAAACCGGCGGGGGGCACACAGATACGCAGTATTTT
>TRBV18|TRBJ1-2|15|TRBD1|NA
CASSPQGQDIYGYTF
TGTGCCAGCTCACCCCAGGGACAGGACATCTATGGCTACACCTTC
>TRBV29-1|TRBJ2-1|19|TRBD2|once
CSVGGEPGLAGALADEQFF
TGCAGCGTTGGGGGGGAGCCGGGACTAGCGGGGGCTTTGGCCGATGAGCAGTTCTTC
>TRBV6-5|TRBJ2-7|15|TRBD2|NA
CASSSTSGGPYEQYF
TGTGCCAGCAGCTCGACTAGCGGGGGGCCATACGAGCAGTACTTC
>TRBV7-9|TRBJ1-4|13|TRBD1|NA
CASSLQGDEKLFF
TGTGCCAGCAGCTTACAGGGGGATGAAAAACTGTTTTTT
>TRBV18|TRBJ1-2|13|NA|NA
CASSPSQDYGYTF
TGTGCCAGCTCACCAAGCCAGGACTATGGCTACACCTTC
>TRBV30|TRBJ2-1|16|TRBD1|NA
CAWRDTGVARTNEQFF
TGTGCCTGGAGAGATACAGGGGTTGCCCGCACCAATGAGCAGTTCTTC
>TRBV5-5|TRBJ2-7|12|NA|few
CASSFGGYEQYF
TGTGCCAGCAGCTTTGGCGGCTACGAGCAGTACTTC
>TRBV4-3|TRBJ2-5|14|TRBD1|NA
CASSQEGTEETQYF
TGCGCCAGCAGCCAAGAGGGGACAGAAGAGACCCAGTACTTC
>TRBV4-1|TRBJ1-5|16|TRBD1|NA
CASSQDGQGNYQPQHF
TGTGCCAGCAGCCAAGACGGACAGGGGAATTATCAGCCCCAGCATTTT
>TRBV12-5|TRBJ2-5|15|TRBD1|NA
CASGSGQNAMETQYF
TGTGCTAGTGGTTCGGGACAGAATGCTATGGAGACCCAGTACTTC
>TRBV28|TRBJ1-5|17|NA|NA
CASRISILRTSNQPQHF
TGTGCCAGCAGGATAAGTATCCTGAGGACAAGCAATCAGCCCCAGCATTTT
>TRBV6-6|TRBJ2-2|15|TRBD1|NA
CASSWGTASTGELFF
TGTGCCAGCAGTTGGGGGACAGCTTCCACCGGGGAGCTGTTTTTT
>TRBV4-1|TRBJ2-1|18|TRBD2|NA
CASSPTLFGGGAYNEQFF
TGCGCCAGCAGCCCAACCCTCTTCGGCGGGGGGGCTTACAATGAGCAGTTCTTC
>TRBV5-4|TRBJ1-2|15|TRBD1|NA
CASSHRDRGRDGYTF
TGTGCCAGCAGCCACCGGGACAGGGGGCGAGATGGCTACACCTTC
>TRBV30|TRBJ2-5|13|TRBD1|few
CAWTLNRGKTQYF
TGTGCCTGGACCTTAAACAGGGGAAAGACCCAGTACTTC
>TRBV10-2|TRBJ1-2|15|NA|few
CASSERAGAGDGYTF
TGCGCCAGCAGTGAGAGGGCAGGGGCAGGTGATGGCTACACCTTC
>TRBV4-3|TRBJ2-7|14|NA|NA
CASSQVLGNYEQYF
TGCGCCAGCAGCCAAGTACTCGGGAACTACGAGCAGTACTTC
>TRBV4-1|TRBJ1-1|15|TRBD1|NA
CASSQDTGENTEAFF
TGCGCCAGCAGCCAAGATACAGGGGAGAACACTGAAGCTTTCTTT
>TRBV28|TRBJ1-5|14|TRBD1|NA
CASRGGQGGQPQHF
TGTGCCAGCAGGGGGGGACAGGGGGGTCAGCCCCAGCATTTT
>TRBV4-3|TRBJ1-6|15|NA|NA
CASSQDRDVNSPLHF
TGCGCCAGCAGCCAAGACCGGGATGTTAATTCACCCCTCCACTTT
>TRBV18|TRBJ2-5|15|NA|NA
CASSPQGGRQETQYF
TGTGCCAGCTCACCCCAAGGAGGGAGGCAGGAGACCCAGTACTTC
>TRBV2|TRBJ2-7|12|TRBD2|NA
CASSFTSGRAPF
TGTGCCAGCAGCTTTACTAGCGGGAGGGCCCCCTTC
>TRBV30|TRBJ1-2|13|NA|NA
CARKLYEDYGYTF
TGTGCCCGGAAACTCTATGAGGACTATGGCTACACCTTC
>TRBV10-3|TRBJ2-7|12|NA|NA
CAIKREDYEQYF
TGTGCCATCAAGAGGGAGGACTACGAGCAGTACTTC
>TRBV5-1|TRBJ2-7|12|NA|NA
CASSLGGYEQYF
TGCGCCAGCAGCTTGGGAGGTTACGAGCAGTACTTC
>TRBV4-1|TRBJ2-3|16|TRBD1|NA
CASSQGVGQKTDTQYF
TGCGCCAGCAGCCAAGGGGTGGGACAGAAGACAGATACGCAGTATTTT
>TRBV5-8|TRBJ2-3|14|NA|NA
CASRRPGPTDTQYF
TGTGCCAGCAGGCGGCCCGGCCCCACAGATACGCAGTATTTT
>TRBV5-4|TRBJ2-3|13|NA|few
CASSLYFLDTQYF
TGTGCCAGCAGCTTGTACTTCCTAGATACGCAGTATTTT
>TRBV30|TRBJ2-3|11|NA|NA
CAWSLTDTQYF
TGTGCCTGGAGCCTTACAGATACGCAGTATTTT
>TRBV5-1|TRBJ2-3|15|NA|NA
CASSFGPQGPDTQYF
TGCGCCAGCAGCTTCGGGCCTCAGGGGCCAGATACGCAGTATTTT
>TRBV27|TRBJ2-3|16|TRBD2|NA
CASSFRAGGSTDTQYF
TGTGCCAGCAGTTTTCGAGCGGGAGGGAGCACAGATACGCAGTATTTT
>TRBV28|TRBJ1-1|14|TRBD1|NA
CASRGTGMNTEAFF
TGTGCCAGCAGGGGGACAGGGATGAACACTGAAGCTTTCTTT
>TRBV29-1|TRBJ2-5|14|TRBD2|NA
CSDQLAGVPETQYF
TGCAGCGACCAACTAGCGGGAGTCCCAGAGACCCAGTACTTC
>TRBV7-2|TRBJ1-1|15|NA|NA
CASSLEGQINTEAFF
TGTGCCAGCAGCTTAGAGGGGCAGATTAACACTGAAGCTTTCTTT
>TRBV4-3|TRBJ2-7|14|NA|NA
CASSQALQSYEQYF
TGCGCCAGCAGCCAAGCCTTGCAGTCCTACGAGCAGTACTTC
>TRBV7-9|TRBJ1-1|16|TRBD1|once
CASSFLPGQGDTEAFF
TGTGCCAGCAGCTTTCTCCCGGGACAGGGGGACACTGAAGCTTTCTTT